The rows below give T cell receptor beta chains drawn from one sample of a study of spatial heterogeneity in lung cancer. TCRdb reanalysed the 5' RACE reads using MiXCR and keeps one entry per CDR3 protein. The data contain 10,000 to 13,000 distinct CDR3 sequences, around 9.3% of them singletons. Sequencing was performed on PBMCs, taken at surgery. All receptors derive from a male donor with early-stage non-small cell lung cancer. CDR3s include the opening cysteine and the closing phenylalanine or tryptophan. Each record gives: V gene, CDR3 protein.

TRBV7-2	CASSSGQVVQGSYNEQFF
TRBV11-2	CASSTSRGREAFF
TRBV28	CASSSPPNTEGSDWDTQYF
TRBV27	CASSFTGAYNQPQHF
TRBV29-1	CSVLRPDRGQSPYNEQFF
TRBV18	CASSPPGDPSYNEQFF
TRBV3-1	CASSRASYEQYF
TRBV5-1	CASSQDSPGAGELFF
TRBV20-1	CSAGTSGGTLGEQFF
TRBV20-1	CSARDPRQETQYF
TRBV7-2	CASSLGGITGDEQYF
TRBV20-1	CSARVGLTRGTQYF
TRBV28	CASSRAGEGTDTQYF
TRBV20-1	CSAGGRGITYEQYF
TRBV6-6	CASSYARTDTQYF
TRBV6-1	CASRRQGSSDTQYF
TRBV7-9	CASSWDGEGEKLFF
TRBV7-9	CASSSVGPGNQPQHF
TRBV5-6	CASSWLTGGLLTDTQYF
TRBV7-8	CASSFGRSSYEQYF
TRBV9	CASSVWAGGIKYF
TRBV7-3	CASSLGAGHNTGELFF
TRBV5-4	CASSTTTSGGYNEQFF
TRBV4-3	CASSPNLFSGNTIYF
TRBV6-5	CASSYSGSNTEAFF
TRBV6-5	CASSSDIGETQYF
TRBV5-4	CASSLARRDEQFF
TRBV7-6	CASSLAARNSPLHF
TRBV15	CATSTDLGSNEQFF
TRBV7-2	CASRLSGSTDTQYF